What follows are 26 T cell receptor beta chains derived from one specimen sequenced in a study of cytomegalovirus exposure and HLA in healthy donors. Primers: 60 Vbeta forward and 13 Jbeta reverse. Method: immunoSEQ multiplex PCR; TCRdb's copy keeps in-frame clones and lacks some. Counted here are around 150,000 clones, approximately 73% occurring once; the ten biggest clones make up approximately 15%. Sequenced material: PBMCs. These receptor sequences come from a human donor in good health.

The chain links TRBV10-3 to TRBJ2-1, with D tentatively TRBD1 (5 bases). CDR3 length equals 14 residues. CDR1 and CDR2 (germline): ENHRY, SYGVKD. Trimming shortened V by 3 bases and J by 6 bases, and 12 bases separated the two germline ends. The DNA for the CDR3 is TGTGCCATCAGTGAATCTGGGCAGGGCAATGAGCAGTTCTTC. This translates into CAISESGQGNEQFF.

The chain links TRBV29-1 to TRBJ2-2; 7 nucleotides line up with TRBD1. The CDR3 loop spans 14 amino acids. With V trimmed by 3 bases and J by 6 bases, 7 bases remained unmatched. The germline CDR1 and CDR2 sequences are SQVTM and ANQGSEA. CDR3 sequence reads: CSVEVGTAPGELFF. The CDR3 DNA reads as TGCAGCGTTGAGGTCGGGACAGCCCCCGGGGAGCTGTTTTTT.

This chain uses TRBV6-5 with TRBJ1-5; TRBD1 aligns across 7 bases. Germline V lookup: CDR1 MNHEY, CDR2 SVGAGI. The CDR3 loop spans 15 amino acids. V lost 5 bases to trimming and J lost 2 bases; unmatched junction nucleotides: 6. DNA of the CDR3: TGTGCCAGCAGTCGCGACAGGGTCGGCAATCAGCCCCAGCATTTT. This gives the protein CASSRDRVGNQPQHF.

This clone was seen a single time. This chain joins TRBV28 and TRBJ2-5, with a weak D call TRBD1 (6 bases). The germline CDR1 and CDR2 sequences are MDHEN and SYDVKM. V shed 5 bases and J shed 3 bases, with 16 bases lying between them. The CDR3 extends over 15 amino acids. The CDR3 here is CASSPRGYEKETQYF. The DNA for the CDR3 is TGTGCCAGCAGTCCAAGGGGGTATGAAAAAGAGACCCAGTACTTC.

J is TRBJ2-7 and V is TRBV5-4; 10 bases fit TRBD2. Germline V CDR1 and CDR2: SGHNT, YYREEE (reference sequence). The CDR3 length is 14 residues. The ends lost 3 bases at V and 4 bases at J; junction bases unmatched: 4. CDR3 sequence reads: CASSSSSGGYEQYF. In DNA, the CDR3 is TGTGCCAGCAGCTCATCTAGCGGGGGTTACGAGCAGTACTTC.

The chain has TRBV27 and TRBJ1-5, with D possibly TRBD1 on 6 matching bases. The germline V gene encodes CDR1 MNHEY and CDR2 SMNVEV (reference sequence). The V end lost 6 bases, the J end lost 6 bases, and 15 bases lay between the germline ends. This CDR3 has 14 residues. CDR3 coding DNA: TGTGCCAGCAGGGGATTACAGGGCCCTCAGCCCCAGCATTTT. It specifies CASRGLQGPQPQHF.

The CDR3 reads CSVEVALSEQFF. CDR3 nucleotides: TGCAGCGTTGAAGTAGCCCTCAGTGAGCAGTTCTTC. The chain combines TRBV29-1 with TRBJ2-1; D is unclear. Deletions cut 1 base from V and 9 bases from J, with 10 bases between. The CDR3 spans 12 residues. The germline V gene encodes CDR1 SQVTM and CDR2 ANQGSEA.

The chain recombines TRBV27 with TRBJ1-1, with D perhaps TRBD1 (5 bases). Trimming left V 3 bases short and J 1 base short, with 18 bases between. The CDR3 contains 17 residues. Germline CDR1 is MNHEY and CDR2 is SMNVEV (reference sequence). CDR3 region: CASSFYLLGGENTEAFF. The CDR3 region has the DNA TGTGCCAGCAGTTTTTATCTACTGGGGGGGGAGAACACTGAAGCTTTCTTT.

The chain has TRBV28 and TRBJ2-3; tentatively, D is TRBD1 (6 bases). The CDR3 is made up of 16 amino acids. V lost 1 base to trimming and J lost 0 bases, with 11 bases between them. Germline CDR1 reads MDHEN; CDR2 reads SYDVKM. CDR3 DNA: TGTGCCAGCAGTTTATTCGGGACACCAAGCACAGATACGCAGTATTTT. It is translated as CASSLFGTPSTDTQYF.

This chain joins TRBV7-9 and TRBJ1-4, with 7 positions matching TRBD1. This CDR3 has 15 amino acids. With 2 bases clipped from V and 5 bases from J, the junction kept 5 bases outside the gene matches. Germline CDR1 SEHNR, CDR2 FQNEAQ (reference sequence). The CDR3: CASSLSVQGNEKLFF. In nucleotides, the CDR3 is TGTGCCAGCAGCTTATCCGTACAGGGGAATGAAAAACTGTTTTTT.

The chain combines TRBV7-9 with TRBJ1-4; 10 bases line up with TRBD1. The CDR3 covers 15 residues. J gave up 6 bases and V 4 bases, and 5 bases lay outside the gene matches. Germline V lookup: CDR1 SEHNR, CDR2 FQNEAQ (reference sequence). Here the CDR3 reads CASSSPGQGYEKLFF. For the CDR3, the DNA is TGTGCCAGCAGCTCTCCGGGACAGGGGTATGAAAAACTGTTTTTT.

The J gene is TRBJ2-1, the V gene TRBV7-9; 8 bases agree with TRBD2. The CDR3 covers 16 residues. Germline CDR1 and CDR2: SEHNR and FQNEAQ (reference sequence). The V segment lost 1 base and the J segment 9 bases; nucleotides outside the gene matches: 11. The CDR3 loop reads CASSLGVGRARCEQFF. Here the CDR3 DNA reads TGTGCCAGCAGCTTAGGTGTCGGGAGGGCCCGATGTGAGCAGTTCTTC.

This chain connects TRBV19 to TRBJ1-2; 9 bases line up with TRBD1. V gave up 4 bases and J gave up 4 bases; unmatched junction bases: 10. Germline V lookup: CDR1 LNHDA, CDR2 SQIVND (reference sequence). The CDR3 runs 16 residues. Here the CDR3 DNA reads TGTGCCAGTAGTACACAAACAGGGGGCAACTTCTATGGCTACACCTTC. Protein: CASSTQTGGNFYGYTF. The full variable domain, in which reference TRBV19 and TRBJ1-2 provide the parts outside the CDR3, is DGGITQSPKYLFRKEGQNVTLSCEQNLNHDAMYWYRQDPGQGLRLIYYSQIVNDFQKGDIAEGYSVSREKKESFPLTVTSAQKNPTAFYLCASSTQTGGNFYGYTFGSGTRLTVV.

This rearrangement joins TRBV15 to TRBJ1-1; a weak D match, TRBD1 (6 bases). CDR1 and CDR2 (germline): LNHNV, YYDKDF (reference sequence). The ends were cut back, 1 base at V and 11 bases at J, with 20 bases in the middle. The CDR3 is 15 amino acids. The CDR3: CATSRVNAGAKGAFF. The CDR3 region has the DNA TGTGCCACCAGCAGAGTTAACGCGGGGGCCAAGGGGGCTTTCTTT.

In this sample, this clone turned up once. The chain joins TRBV6-6 to TRBJ1-2, with 8 bases matching TRBD1. Germline V gene lookup returns CDR1 MNHNY and CDR2 SVGAGI (reference sequence). The CDR3 length is 14 residues. J gave up 5 bases and V 5 bases, and 7 bases lay outside the gene matches. CDR3 nucleotide sequence: TGTGCCAGCAGTGCAGACAGGGGCGGATATGGCTACACCTTC. This sequence encodes CASSADRGGYGYTF.

This clone was picked up a small number of times. The V and J genes are TRBV5-4 and TRBJ2-1; D remains unclear. Trimming took 0 bases from V and 6 from J, leaving 4 bases between them. The CDR3 runs to 12 residues. CDR1 is SGHNT and CDR2 is YYREEE in the germline V gene (reference sequence). CDR3 DNA sequence: TGTGCCAGCAGCTTGGCCTTCAATGAGCAGTTCTTC. As protein: CASSLAFNEQFF.

CDR3 coding DNA: TGTGCCAGCAGACTTACAGGGGCCACCGGGGAGCTGTTTTTT. Amino acids: CASRLTGATGELFF. The chain combines TRBV11-2 with TRBJ2-2, with 7 bases aligning to TRBD1. The CDR3 length is 14 residues. The germline V gene encodes CDR1 SGHAT and CDR2 FQNNGV. J lost 4 bases, V lost 6 bases, and 5 bases had no gene match.

J is TRBJ2-1 and V is TRBV28; 10 bases fit TRBD2. CDR3 length: 15 residues. CDR1 is MDHEN, CDR2 SYDVKM, per germline. V trimming: 7 bases; J trimming: 8 bases; junction bases outside the gene matches: 11. In DNA form, the CDR3 reads TGTGCCAGCACCATAGGGGTAGCGGGGGGTTATGAGCAGTTCTTC. Its translation is CASTIGVAGGYEQFF.

The rearrangement links TRBV9 to TRBJ2-2; TRBD2 matches 12 bases. The CDR3 is 15 residues long. V lost 7 bases and J lost 7; bases outside the gene matches: 8. Germline V gene lookup returns CDR1 SGDLS and CDR2 YYNGEE. This CDR3 reads CASGRLAGEHGELFF. The DNA of the CDR3 is TGTGCCAGCGGGAGACTAGCGGGGGAACACGGGGAGCTGTTTTTT.

J is TRBJ2-2 and V is TRBV7-9; unclear D gene. From germline, CDR1 is SEHNR and CDR2 FQNEAQ (reference sequence). The CDR3 totals 12 residues. In nucleotides, the CDR3 is TGTGCAGCCCGAGCGAACACCGGGGAGCTGTTTTTT. Encoded protein: CAARANTGELFF. Full variable domain (outside the CDR3, taken from reference TRBV7-9 and TRBJ2-2): DTGVSQNPRHKITKRGQNVTFRCDPISEHNRLYWYRQTLGQGPEFLTYFQNEAQLEKSRLLSDRFSAERPKGSFSTLEIQRTEQGDSAMYLCAARANTGELFFGEGSRLTVL.

Here the CDR3 reads CASKSSSGNTIYF. The CDR3 DNA is TGCGCCAGCAAATCGAGCTCTGGAAACACCATATATTTT. The chain uses TRBV10-1 and TRBJ1-3, with no clear D. V lost 7 bases and J lost 0, with 7 bases in between. CDR3 length equals 13 residues. Per germline, CDR1 WNHNN and CDR2 SYGVQD (reference sequence).

This chain links TRBV2 with TRBJ1-1; D is unresolved. Trimming took off 6 bases at V and 6 bases at J, with 14 bases between the two ends. Germline loops: CDR1 SNHLY, CDR2 FYNNEI. The CDR3 sequence is 13 residues long. CDR3 sequence reads: CASRGRNRPEAFF. The DNA for the CDR3 is TGTGCCAGCAGGGGGAGGAATAGGCCTGAAGCTTTCTTT.

The chain employs TRBV4-1 and TRBJ2-1; 9 bases align to TRBD2. The CDR3 consists of 16 residues. Trimming removed 2 bases from V and 10 bases from J; junction bases left unmatched: 12. CDR1 and CDR2 from the germline V gene are MGHRA and YSYEKL. CDR3 DNA sequence: TGCGCCAGCAGCCAAAGAGCTAGCGGGGTTAGTTGGGAGCAGTTCTTC. It codes for CASSQRASGVSWEQFF.

The V and J genes are TRBV19 and TRBJ1-2, with D possibly matching TRBD1 (6 bases). The V and J ends lost 6 bases and 7 bases respectively, with 18 bases between them. This CDR3 has 14 amino acids. From germline, CDR1 is LNHDA and CDR2 SQIVND (reference sequence). CDR3 residues: CASRSGQTISGYTF. CDR3 nucleotides: TGTGCCAGTAGGTCGGGACAAACGATCTCTGGCTACACCTTC.

J is TRBJ2-1 and V is TRBV5-6; D uncertain. CDR3 length equals 11 residues. From germline, CDR1 is SGHDT and CDR2 YYEEEE. Trimming removed 4 bases at V and 8 bases at J, with 7 bases between. This chain's CDR3 is CASSATYEQFF. As DNA, the CDR3 is TGTGCCAGCAGCGCGACATATGAGCAGTTCTTC.

The chain employs TRBV21-1 and TRBJ1-2. TRBV21-1 is reported as a pseudogene. The CDR3 is made up of 15 amino acids. The CDR3: CASSKRGQANYGYTF. The CDR3 DNA reads TGTGCCAGCAGCAAACGAGGCCAAGCTAACTATGGCTACACCTTC.